This T cell receptor (beta chain) was profiled in a study of blood T cells in healthy people across ages. The second PCR ran roughly 7 to 12 cycles with a sample-barcoded 5' primer and J-beta primers. Each CDR3 protein gets one entry after TCRdb re-called the 5' RACE reads with MiXCR. The data show hundreds of thousands of distinct CDR3 sequences, with more than 25% seen just once and 15% to 20% held by the top ten. Germline V gives CDR1 LGHNA, CDR2 YSLEER. With 4 bases removed from V and 0 bases from J, the gap between germline ends came to 18 bases. CDR3 length: 18 amino acids. Sequenced: blood. This receptor was identified in an elderly woman in good health. The chain recombines TRBV4-3 with TRBJ2-2; D is perhaps TRBD1 (5 bases). The CDR3: CASSRAPTANSNTGELFF. The CDR3 DNA reads as TGCGCCAGCAGCCGCGCGCCGACAGCGAACTCGAACACCGGGGAGCTGTTTTTT.